Sequencing of this T cell receptor (beta chain) was carried out in a study of cytomegalovirus exposure and HLA in healthy donors. It was with 60 Vbeta and 13 Jbeta primers that the PCR ran. Data came from immunoSEQ multiplex PCR; TCRdb stores just in-frame clones and leaves some out. Its table records 70,000 or so clones. V was trimmed by 6 bases and J by 4 bases, leaving 6 bases between them. Germline V CDR1 and CDR2: LNHDA, SQIVND (reference sequence). This CDR3 is 11 amino acids long. This clonotype was sampled from a man aged 35 to 55 in good health and CMV-seronegative. Material: PBMCs. The chain combines TRBV19 with TRBJ2-5, with D perhaps TRBD1 (6 bases). The CDR3 DNA follows: TGTGCCAGTAGACAGGGAGAGACCCAGTACTTC. Protein sequence: CASRQGETQYF.